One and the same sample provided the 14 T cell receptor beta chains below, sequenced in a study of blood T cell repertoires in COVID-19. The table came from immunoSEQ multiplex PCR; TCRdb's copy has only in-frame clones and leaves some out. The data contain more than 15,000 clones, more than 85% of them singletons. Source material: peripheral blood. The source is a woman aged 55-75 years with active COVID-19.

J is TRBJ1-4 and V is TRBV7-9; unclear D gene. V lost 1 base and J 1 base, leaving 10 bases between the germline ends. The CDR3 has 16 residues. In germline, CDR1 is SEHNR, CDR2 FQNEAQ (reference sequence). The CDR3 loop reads CASSLVSGGTNEKLFF. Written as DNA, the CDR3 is TGTGCCAGCAGCTTAGTTAGCGGAGGAACTAATGAAAAACTGTTTTTT. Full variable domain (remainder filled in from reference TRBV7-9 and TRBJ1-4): DTGVSQNPRHKITKRGQNVTFRCDPISEHNRLYWYRQTLGQGPEFLTYFQNEAQLEKSRLLSDRFSAERPKGSFSTLEIQRTEQGDSAMYLCASSLVSGGTNEKLFFGSGTQLSVL.

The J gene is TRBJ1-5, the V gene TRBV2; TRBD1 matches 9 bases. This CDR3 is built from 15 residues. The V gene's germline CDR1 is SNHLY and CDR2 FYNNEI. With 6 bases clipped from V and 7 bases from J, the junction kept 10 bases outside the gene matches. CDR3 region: CASSAQGQGEQPQHF. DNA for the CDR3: TGTGCCAGCAGCGCCCAGGGACAGGGTGAGCAGCCCCAGCATTTT.

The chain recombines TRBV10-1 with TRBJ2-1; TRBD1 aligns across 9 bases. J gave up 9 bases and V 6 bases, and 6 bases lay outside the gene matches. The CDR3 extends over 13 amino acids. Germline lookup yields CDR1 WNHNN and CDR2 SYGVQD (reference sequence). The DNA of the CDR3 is TGCGCCAGCAGGCAGGACAGGGGCGGTGAGCAGTTCTTC. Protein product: CASRQDRGGEQFF.

Here the CDR3 reads CASSPPRRDGYTF. The CDR3, as DNA: TGTGCCAGCTCCCCGCCCCGACGGGATGGCTACACCTTC. This chain connects TRBV18 to TRBJ1-2, with D uncertain. The CDR3 length is 13 residues. Germline values: CDR1 KGHSH, CDR2 LQKENI. Trimming took off 6 bases at V and 6 bases at J, with 14 bases between the two ends. The entire variable domain, with the rest obtained from reference TRBV18 and TRBJ1-2, is as follows: NAGVMQNPRHLVRRRGQEARLRCSPMKGHSHVYWYRQLPEEGLKFMVYLQKENIIDESGMPKERFSAEFPKEGPSILRIQQVVRGDSAAYFCASSPPRRDGYTFGSGTRLTVV.

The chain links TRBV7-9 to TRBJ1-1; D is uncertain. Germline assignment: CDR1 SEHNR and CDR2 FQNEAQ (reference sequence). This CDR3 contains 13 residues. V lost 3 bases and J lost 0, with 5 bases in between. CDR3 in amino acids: CASSFGLNTEAFF. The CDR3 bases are TGTGCCAGCAGCTTTGGGCTGAACACTGAAGCTTTCTTT.

In DNA form, the CDR3 reads TGTGCCAGCAGCTTTGGGACAGGGAACACTGAAGCTTTCTTT. Protein sequence: CASSFGTGNTEAFF. The J gene is TRBJ1-1, the V gene TRBV5-6, with 8 bases that match TRBD1. Germline lookup yields CDR1 SGHDT and CDR2 YYEEEE. This CDR3 is 14 amino acids long. Trimming cost V 2 bases and J 1 base; bases outside gene matches: 1.

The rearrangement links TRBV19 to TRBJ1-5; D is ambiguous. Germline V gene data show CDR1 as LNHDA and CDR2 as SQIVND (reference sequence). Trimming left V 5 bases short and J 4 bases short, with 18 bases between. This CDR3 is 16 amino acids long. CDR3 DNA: TGTGCCAGTAGTTCGACGGGAGGGCAGGCGAATCAGCCCCAGCATTTT. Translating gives CASSSTGGQANQPQHF.

The CDR3 spells CASSPQTGSTFGYTF. The CDR3 region has the DNA TGTGCCAGCAGTCCTCAGACAGGGTCTACCTTCGGCTACACCTTC. The chain is built from TRBV27 and TRBJ1-2; TRBD1 matches 7 bases. The V and J ends lost 5 bases and 8 bases, in that order; junction bases with no gene match: 14. The CDR3 length is 15 residues. CDR1 is MNHEY and CDR2 is SMNVEV in the germline V gene (reference sequence).

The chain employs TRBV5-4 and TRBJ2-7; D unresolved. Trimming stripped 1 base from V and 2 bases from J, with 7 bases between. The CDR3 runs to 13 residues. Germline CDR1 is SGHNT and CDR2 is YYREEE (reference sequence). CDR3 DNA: TGTGCCAGCAGCTTGTCCCAGACCTACGAGCAGTACTTC. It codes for CASSLSQTYEQYF.

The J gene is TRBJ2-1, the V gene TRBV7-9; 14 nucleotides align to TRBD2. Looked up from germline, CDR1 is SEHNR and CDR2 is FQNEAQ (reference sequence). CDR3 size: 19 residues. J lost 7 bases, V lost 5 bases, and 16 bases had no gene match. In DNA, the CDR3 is TGTGCCAGCAGCCATGATCGGACTAGCGGGGGGCCCCTGTGGAATGAGCAGTTCTTC. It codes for CASSHDRTSGGPLWNEQFF.

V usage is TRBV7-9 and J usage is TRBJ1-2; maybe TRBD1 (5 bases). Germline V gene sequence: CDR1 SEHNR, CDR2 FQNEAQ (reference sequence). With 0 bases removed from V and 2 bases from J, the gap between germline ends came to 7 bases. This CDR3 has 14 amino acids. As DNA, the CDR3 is TGTGCCAGCAGCTTAGCCGGGGGAAACTATGGCTACACCTTC. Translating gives CASSLAGGNYGYTF. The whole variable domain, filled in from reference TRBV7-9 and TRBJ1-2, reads DTGVSQNPRHKITKRGQNVTFRCDPISEHNRLYWYRQTLGQGPEFLTYFQNEAQLEKSRLLSDRFSAERPKGSFSTLEIQRTEQGDSAMYLCASSLAGGNYGYTFGSGTRLTVV.

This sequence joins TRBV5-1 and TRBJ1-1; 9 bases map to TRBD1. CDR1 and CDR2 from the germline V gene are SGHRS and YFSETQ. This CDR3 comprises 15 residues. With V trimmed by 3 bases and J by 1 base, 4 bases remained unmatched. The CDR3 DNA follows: TGCGCCAGCAGCTCTGCACAGGGGGCGAACACTGAAGCTTTCTTT. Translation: CASSSAQGANTEAFF.

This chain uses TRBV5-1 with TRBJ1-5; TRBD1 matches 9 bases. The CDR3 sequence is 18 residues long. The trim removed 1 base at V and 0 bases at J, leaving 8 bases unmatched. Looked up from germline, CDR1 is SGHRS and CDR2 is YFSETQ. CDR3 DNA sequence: TGCGCCAGCAGCTTGCACCGACAGGGGGGGGTTAGCAATCAGCCCCAGCATTTT. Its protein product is CASSLHRQGGVSNQPQHF.

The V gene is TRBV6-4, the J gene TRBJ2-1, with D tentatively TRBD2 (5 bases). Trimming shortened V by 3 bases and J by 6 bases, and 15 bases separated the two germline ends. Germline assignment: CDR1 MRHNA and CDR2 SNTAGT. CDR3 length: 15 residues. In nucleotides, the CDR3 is TGTGCCAGCAGTGATTTTGGGTTTGCGGGCAATGAGCAGTTCTTC. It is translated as CASSDFGFAGNEQFF.